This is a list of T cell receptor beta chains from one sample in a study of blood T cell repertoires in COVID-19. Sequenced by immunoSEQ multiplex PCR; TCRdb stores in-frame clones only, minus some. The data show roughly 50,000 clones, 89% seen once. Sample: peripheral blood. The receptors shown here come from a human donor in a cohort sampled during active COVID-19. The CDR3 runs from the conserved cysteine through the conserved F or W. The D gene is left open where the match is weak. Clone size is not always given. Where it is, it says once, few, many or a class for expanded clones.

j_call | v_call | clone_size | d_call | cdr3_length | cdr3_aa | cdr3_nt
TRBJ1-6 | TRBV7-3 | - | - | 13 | CASSLSRNSPLHF | TGTGCCAGCAGCTTAAGTCGTAATTCACCCCTCCACTTT
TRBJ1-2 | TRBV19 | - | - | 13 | CASNPPQGYGYTF | TGTGCCAGTAACCCACCCCAGGGGTATGGCTACACCTTC
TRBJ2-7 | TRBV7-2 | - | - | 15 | CASSWSGTTGYEQYF | TGTGCCAGCAGCTGGTCCGGGACAACGGGCTACGAGCAGTACTTC
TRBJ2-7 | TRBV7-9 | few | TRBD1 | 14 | CASSLGQANYEQYF | TGTGCCAGCAGCCTGGGACAGGCCAACTACGAGCAGTACTTC
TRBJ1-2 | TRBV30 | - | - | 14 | CAWSVGGRAYGYTF | TGTGCCTGGAGTGTAGGGGGTAGGGCTTATGGCTACACCTTC
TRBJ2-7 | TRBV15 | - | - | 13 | CATSRGGDLEQYF | TGTGCCACCAGCAGAGGCGGGGATCTCGAGCAGTACTTC
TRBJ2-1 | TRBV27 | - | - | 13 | CASSPSFYNEQFF | TGTGCCAGCAGTCCCTCGTTTTACAATGAGCAGTTCTTC
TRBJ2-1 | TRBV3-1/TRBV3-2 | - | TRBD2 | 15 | CASSQHGGGRNEQFF | TGTGCCAGCAGCCAGCACGGCGGGGGAAGGAATGAGCAGTTCTTC
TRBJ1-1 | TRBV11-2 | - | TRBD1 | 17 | CASRRGQGSGLNTEAFF | TGTGCCAGCAGGAGGGGGCAGGGATCGGGGTTGAACACTGAAGCTTTCTTT
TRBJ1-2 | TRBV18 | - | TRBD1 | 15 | CASSLERGLIYGYTF | TGTGCCAGCTCACTAGAAAGGGGGCTGATCTATGGCTACACCTTC
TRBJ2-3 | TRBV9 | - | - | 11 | CASLSEDTQYF | TGTGCCAGTCTTTCGGAGGATACGCAGTATTTT
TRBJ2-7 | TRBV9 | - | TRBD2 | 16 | CASSVGGLAGTYEQYF | TGTGCCAGCAGCGTTGGGGGACTAGCGGGTACTTACGAGCAGTACTTC
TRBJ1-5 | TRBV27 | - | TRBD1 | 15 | CASSTGQGRVQPQHF | TGTGCCAGCAGTACAGGACAGGGTAGGGTTCAGCCCCAGCATTTT
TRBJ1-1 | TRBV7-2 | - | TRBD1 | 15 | CASSLVQGANTEAFF | TGTGCCAGCAGCTTAGTTCAGGGGGCGAACACTGAAGCTTTCTTT
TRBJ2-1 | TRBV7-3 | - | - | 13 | CASSSPDTNEQFF | TGTGCCAGCAGCTCCCCGGACACTAATGAGCAGTTCTTC
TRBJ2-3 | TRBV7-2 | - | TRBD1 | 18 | CASSFSSYGQVNTDTQYF | TGTGCCAGCAGCTTCTCTTCATATGGACAGGTTAACACAGATACGCAGTATTTT
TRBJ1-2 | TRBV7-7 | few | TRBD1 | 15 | CASSFLGGLYYGYTF | TGTGCCAGCAGCTTTCTAGGGGGCCTTTACTATGGCTACACCTTC
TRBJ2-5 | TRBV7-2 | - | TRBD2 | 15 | CASSLTSGGKETQYF | TGTGCCAGCAGCCTAACTAGCGGGGGGAAAGAGACCCAGTACTTC
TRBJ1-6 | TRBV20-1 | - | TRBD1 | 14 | CSASYRDRGSPLHF | TGCAGTGCTAGTTACCGGGACAGGGGATCACCCCTCCACTTT
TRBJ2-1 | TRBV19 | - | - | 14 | CASSIGFRVDEQFF | TGTGCCAGTAGTATCGGGTTCAGGGTCGATGAGCAGTTCTTC
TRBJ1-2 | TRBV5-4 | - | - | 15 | CASSLGWGEGYGYTF | TGTGCCAGCAGCTTGGGGTGGGGAGAAGGCTATGGCTACACCTTC
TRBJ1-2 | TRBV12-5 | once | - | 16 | CASGLVTQGPLYGYTF | TGTGCTAGTGGTTTGGTAACCCAGGGGCCCCTCTATGGCTACACCTTC
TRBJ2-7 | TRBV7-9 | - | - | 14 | CASSLGTSPNEQYF | TGTGCCAGCAGCTTAGGAACTAGCCCTAACGAGCAGTACTTC
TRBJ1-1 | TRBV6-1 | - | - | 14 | CASSEWAKNTEAFF | TGTGCCAGCAGTGAATGGGCAAAGAACACTGAAGCTTTCTTT
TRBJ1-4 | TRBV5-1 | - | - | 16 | CASSLEGGATNEKLFF | TGCGCCAGCAGCTTGGAAGGGGGAGCGACTAATGAAAAACTGTTTTTT
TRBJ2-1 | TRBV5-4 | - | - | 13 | CASSLDWRNEQFF | TGTGCCAGCAGCTTGGATTGGAGAAATGAGCAGTTCTTC
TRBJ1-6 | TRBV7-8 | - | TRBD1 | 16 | CASSLGAGGNNSPLHF | TGTGCCAGCAGCTTAGGGGCAGGGGGGAATAATTCACCCCTCCACTTT
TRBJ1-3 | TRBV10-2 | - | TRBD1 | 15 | CASSDRQGSGNTIYF | TGCGCCAGCAGTGATCGACAGGGATCGGGAAACACCATATATTTT
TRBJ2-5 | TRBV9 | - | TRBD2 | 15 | CASSPPGLALETQYF | TGTGCCAGCAGCCCCCCGGGACTAGCGTTGGAGACCCAGTACTTC
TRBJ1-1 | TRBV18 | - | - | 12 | CASSTQGTEAFF | TGTGCCAGCTCAACCCAGGGTACTGAAGCTTTCTTT
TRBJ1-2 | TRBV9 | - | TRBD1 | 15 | CASSVLGQGGYGYTF | TGTGCCAGCAGCGTTCTGGGACAGGGGGGCTATGGCTACACCTTC
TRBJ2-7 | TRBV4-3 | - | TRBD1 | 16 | CASSQSDRDGPYEQYF | TGCGCCAGCAGCCAAAGCGACAGGGATGGTCCCTACGAGCAGTACTTC
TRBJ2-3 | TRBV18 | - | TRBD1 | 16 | CASSPTGVGVTDTQYF | TGTGCCAGCTCACCTACAGGGGTTGGGGTGACAGATACGCAGTATTTT
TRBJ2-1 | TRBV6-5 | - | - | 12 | CASSLQGNEQFF | TGTGCCAGCAGTTTACAGGGCAATGAGCAGTTCTTC
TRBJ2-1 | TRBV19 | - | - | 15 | CASSNFWRSYNEQFF | TGTGCCAGTAGTAACTTCTGGCGGTCCTACAATGAGCAGTTCTTC
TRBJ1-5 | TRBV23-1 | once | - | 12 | CASSQSLQPQHF | TGCGCCAGCAGTCAATCTCTTCAGCCCCAGCATTTT
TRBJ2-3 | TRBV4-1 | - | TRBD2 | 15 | CASSQSGAATDTQYF | TGCGCCAGCAGCCAGAGCGGGGCTGCCACAGATACGCAGTATTTT
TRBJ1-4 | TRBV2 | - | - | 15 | CASLLLTATNEKLFF | TGTGCCAGCCTGCTATTGACAGCAACTAATGAAAAACTGTTTTTT
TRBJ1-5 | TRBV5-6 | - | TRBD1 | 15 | CASSLWTGNNQPQHF | TGTGCCAGCAGCTTGTGGACAGGGAACAATCAGCCCCAGCATTTT
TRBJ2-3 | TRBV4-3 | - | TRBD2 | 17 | CASSQDRMTSGGDTQYF | TGCGCCAGCAGCCAAGATAGGATGACTAGCGGGGGCGATACGCAGTATTTT
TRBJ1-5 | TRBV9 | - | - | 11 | CARSGGGPQHF | TGTGCCCGCAGCGGGGGGGGGCCCCAGCATTTT
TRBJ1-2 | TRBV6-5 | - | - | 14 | CASSYNRAHYGYTF | TGTGCCAGCAGTTATAACAGGGCACACTATGGCTACACCTTC
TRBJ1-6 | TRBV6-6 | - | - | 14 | CASSPGRGGSPLHF | TGTGCCAGCAGCCCTGGGAGGGGTGGTTCACCCCTCCACTTT
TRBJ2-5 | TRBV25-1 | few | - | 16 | CASSEGDRLIQETQYF | TGTGCCAGCAGTGAAGGAGACAGGCTCATCCAAGAGACCCAGTACTTC
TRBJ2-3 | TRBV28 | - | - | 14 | CASSLQGFADTQYF | TGTGCCAGCAGTTTACAGGGGTTTGCAGATACGCAGTATTTT
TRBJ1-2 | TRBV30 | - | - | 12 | CAWSNREAGYTF | TGTGCCTGGAGTAACCGGGAAGCTGGCTACACCTTC
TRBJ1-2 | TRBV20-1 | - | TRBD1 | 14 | CSASSDRGLVGYTF | TGCAGTGCGAGTTCCGACAGGGGGCTCGTTGGCTACACCTTC
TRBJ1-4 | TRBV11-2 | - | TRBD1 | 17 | CASRTGTGATEWEKLFF | TGTGCCAGCAGGACAGGGACAGGGGCAACTGAGTGGGAAAAACTGTTTTTT
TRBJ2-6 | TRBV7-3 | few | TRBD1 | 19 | CASSLFAGTGLSGANVLTF | TGTGCCAGCAGCTTATTTGCCGGGACAGGGCTGTCTGGGGCCAACGTCCTGACTTTC
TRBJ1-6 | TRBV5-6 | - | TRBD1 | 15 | CASSLKDRGNSPLHF | TGTGCCAGCAGCTTAAAGGACAGGGGGAATTCACCCCTCCACTTT
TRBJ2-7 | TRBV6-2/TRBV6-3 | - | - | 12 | CASSRTVSEQYF | TGTGCCAGCAGTCGGACAGTTTCCGAGCAGTACTTC
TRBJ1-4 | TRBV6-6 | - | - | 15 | CASTLGGGVNEKLFF | TGTGCCAGCACCCTAGGCGGGGGGGTTAATGAAAAACTGTTTTTT
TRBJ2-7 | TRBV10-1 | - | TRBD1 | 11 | CASRLDRAWDF | TGCGCCAGCAGGTTGGACAGGGCCTGGGACTTC
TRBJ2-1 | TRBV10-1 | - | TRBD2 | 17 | CASSESQGRGAYNEQFF | TGCGCCAGCAGTGAGTCCCAAGGCCGGGGGGCCTACAATGAGCAGTTCTTC
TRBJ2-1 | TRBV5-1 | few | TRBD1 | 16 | CASSLGGQGNYNEQFF | TGCGCCAGCAGCTTGGGGGGACAGGGAAACTACAATGAGCAGTTCTTC
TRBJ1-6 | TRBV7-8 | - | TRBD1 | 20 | CASSFNMGYRDRVNNSPLHF | TGTGCCAGCAGCTTCAACATGGGTTACCGGGACAGGGTAAATAATTCACCCCTCCACTTT
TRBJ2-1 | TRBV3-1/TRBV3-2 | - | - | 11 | CASSQSGRQFF | TGTGCCAGCAGCCAGTCGGGGAGGCAGTTCTTC
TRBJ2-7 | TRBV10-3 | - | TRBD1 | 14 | CAISDTQGQVTEYF | TGTGCCATCAGTGATACCCAGGGACAGGTTACGGAGTACTTC
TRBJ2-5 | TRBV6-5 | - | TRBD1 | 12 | CASSRGFETQYF | TGTGCCAGCAGCAGGGGGTTCGAGACCCAGTACTTC
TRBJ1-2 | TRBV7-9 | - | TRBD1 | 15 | CASSTNGAGGFGYTF | TGTGCCAGCAGCACCAACGGGGCAGGGGGGTTTGGCTACACCTTC